A selection of T cell receptor beta chains follows, all from one sample in a study of blood T cell repertoires in COVID-19. Sequenced by immunoSEQ multiplex PCR; TCRdb stores in-frame clones only, minus some. The sample yields 200,000 to 250,000 clones, 90% seen once. The specimen sequenced was PBMCs or T cells enriched from blood (not recorded which). Receptor source: a man aged 25-40 years who had been exposed to COVID-19. Each CDR3 is given with its conserved first and last residue. Each record gives: D gene, J gene, clone size, V gene, CDR3 protein, CDR3 DNA. The D gene is left open where the match is weak. Some rows mark clone size as missing; the rest say once, few, many or name a class of expanded clone.

TRBD1,TRBJ2-3,NA,TRBV5-4,CASSSGDRADTQYF,TGTGCCAGCAGCTCGGGTGACAGGGCTGATACGCAGTATTTT
NA,TRBJ1-1,NA,TRBV29-1,CSASNRASEAFF,TGCAGCGCCTCGAACAGGGCGTCGGAAGCTTTCTTT
NA,TRBJ1-1,NA,TRBV7-9,CASSRARDFGEAFF,TGTGCCAGCAGTAGAGCCCGGGACTTTGGGGAAGCTTTCTTT
TRBD2,TRBJ2-1,NA,TRBV18,CASSPSGGNSNEQFF,TGTGCCAGCTCACCCAGCGGGGGGAATTCCAATGAGCAGTTCTTC
NA,TRBJ2-3,NA,TRBV6-5,CASSRTTFTDTQYF,TGTGCCAGCAGCAGGACTACCTTCACAGATACGCAGTATTTT
NA,TRBJ1-5,NA,TRBV6-5,CASSLRLGADQPQHF,TGTGCCAGCAGCCTACGGTTGGGGGCGGATCAGCCCCAGCATTTT
NA,TRBJ1-4,NA,TRBV7-2,CASSLGAAGGHRGDEKLFF,TGTGCCAGCAGCTTAGGTGCGGCCGGGGGTCATAGAGGGGATGAAAAACTGTTTTTT
TRBD1,TRBJ1-3,NA,TRBV19,CASSSPGQGNGNTIYF,TGTGCCAGTAGTTCACCGGGACAGGGTAATGGAAACACCATATATTTT
NA,TRBJ2-7,NA,TRBV5-5,CASSWGGQGGNYEQYF,TGTGCCAGCAGCTGGGGGGGACAAGGTGGAAACTACGAGCAGTACTTC
NA,TRBJ1-3,NA,TRBV12-3/TRBV12-4,CASRIRIRNTIYF,TGTGCCAGCAGAATCAGGATACGGAACACCATATATTTT
NA,TRBJ1-2,NA,TRBV5-6,CASSHGQTYGYTF,TGTGCCAGCAGCCATGGACAGACCTATGGCTACACCTTC
NA,TRBJ2-7,NA,TRBV5-1,CASSLGGGPSYEQYF,TGCGCCAGCAGCTTGGGGGGCGGCCCCTCCTACGAGCAGTACTTC
NA,TRBJ2-7,NA,TRBV12-3/TRBV12-4,CASSLQGYEQYF,TGTGCCAGCAGTTTACAGGGCTACGAGCAGTACTTC
NA,TRBJ1-5,NA,TRBV3-1/TRBV3-2,CASSKDSSNQPQHF,TGTGCCAGCAGTAAAGACAGCAGCAATCAGCCCCAGCATTTT
TRBD1,TRBJ1-1,NA,TRBV2,CASTRDEGTGKGTEAFF,TGTGCCAGCACCCGAGACGAGGGGACAGGGAAGGGCACTGAAGCTTTCTTT
TRBD1,TRBJ2-1,NA,TRBV15,CATSRQRGQLYNEQFF,TGTGCCACCAGCCGCCAACGGGGACAGCTCTACAATGAGCAGTTCTTC
NA,TRBJ2-7,NA,TRBV18,CASSPIQGISYEQYF,TGTGCCAGCTCACCAATCCAGGGTATCTCCTACGAGCAGTACTTC
TRBD2,TRBJ2-3,NA,TRBV5-6,CASSSRTSGVTDTQYF,TGTGCCAGCAGCTCGCGGACTAGCGGGGTCACAGATACGCAGTATTTT
NA,TRBJ1-6,NA,TRBV30,CAWSGGNWVHF,TGTGCCTGGTCGGGGGGAAATTGGGTCCACTTT
NA,TRBJ2-7,NA,TRBV6-5,CASSYGQGTYEQYF,TGTGCCAGCAGTTACGGTCAGGGGACCTACGAGCAGTACTTC
TRBD2,TRBJ2-2,NA,TRBV18,CASSPRGGANTGELFF,TGTGCCAGCTCACCGCGGGGGGGCGCGAACACCGGGGAGCTGTTTTTT
TRBD2,TRBJ2-1,NA,TRBV19,CASVHAGGVPSEQFF,TGTGCCAGTGTCCACGCGGGGGGCGTCCCTAGTGAGCAGTTCTTC
TRBD1,TRBJ2-6,NA,TRBV6-6,CAVSGGGGANVLTF,TGTGCCGTATCAGGGGGCGGGGGGGCCAACGTCCTGACTTTC
NA,TRBJ2-7,NA,TRBV14,CASSQDQGSEQYF,TGTGCCAGCAGCCAAGATCAGGGAAGCGAGCAGTACTTC
TRBD1,TRBJ1-2,NA,TRBV15,CATSRIGTVYGYTF,TGTGCCACCAGCAGGATCGGGACAGTCTATGGCTACACCTTC
NA,TRBJ1-6,NA,TRBV19,CASSPDSSYNSPLHF,TGTGCCAGTAGTCCCGACAGCTCCTATAATTCACCCCTCCACTTT
NA,TRBJ2-6,once,TRBV2,CASSPLRSSGANVLTF,TGTGCCAGCAGCCCCCTCCGCAGCTCTGGGGCCAACGTCCTGACTTTC
TRBD1,TRBJ1-1,NA,TRBV29-1,CSALQGFDSEAFF,TGCAGCGCCTTACAGGGGTTTGACTCTGAAGCTTTCTTT
NA,TRBJ1-6,NA,TRBV27,CASSSKFLSSYNSPLHF,TGTGCCAGCAGTTCCAAGTTCTTGAGCTCCTATAATTCACCCCTCCACTTT
NA,TRBJ1-2,NA,TRBV25-1,CASSEPPLANRAHYGYTF,TGTGCCAGCAGTGAACCCCCCCTTGCGAACAGGGCCCACTATGGCTACACCTTC
TRBD2,TRBJ2-2,NA,TRBV24-1,CATSDPRGGTGELFF,TGTGCCACCAGTGATCCCCGGGGGGGCACCGGGGAGCTGTTTTTT
TRBD1,TRBJ1-2,few,TRBV7-3,CASSFGTGDGYTF,TGTGCCAGCAGCTTTGGGACAGGGGACGGCTACACCTTC
NA,TRBJ2-7,NA,TRBV3-1/TRBV3-2,CASSQGLLSYEQYF,TGTGCCAGCAGCCAAGGCCTACTTTCCTACGAGCAGTACTTC
TRBD2,TRBJ2-3,NA,TRBV24-1,CATSETSGGFFHTQYF,TGTGCCACCAGTGAAACTAGCGGGGGGTTCTTTCATACGCAGTATTTT
NA,TRBJ2-5,NA,TRBV14,CASSQQGWTQYF,TGTGCCAGCAGCCAACAGGGGTGGACCCAGTACTTC
NA,TRBJ1-2,once,TRBV3-1/TRBV3-2,CASSQDPGRAYYGYTF,TGTGCCAGCAGCCAAGATCCGGGCAGGGCTTACTATGGCTACACCTTC
TRBD1,TRBJ1-1,NA,TRBV20-1,CSASGGQGARWNTEAFF,TGCAGTGCTAGTGGGGGACAGGGGGCACGGTGGAACACTGAAGCTTTCTTT
NA,TRBJ1-3,NA,TRBV7-2,CASSLVSGYGSGNTIYF,TGTGCCAGCAGCTTAGTTTCAGGGTACGGCTCTGGAAACACCATATATTTT
NA,TRBJ1-2,once,TRBV28,CASSPPDRPYGYTF,TGTGCCAGCAGCCCACCTGACAGGCCCTATGGCTACACCTTC